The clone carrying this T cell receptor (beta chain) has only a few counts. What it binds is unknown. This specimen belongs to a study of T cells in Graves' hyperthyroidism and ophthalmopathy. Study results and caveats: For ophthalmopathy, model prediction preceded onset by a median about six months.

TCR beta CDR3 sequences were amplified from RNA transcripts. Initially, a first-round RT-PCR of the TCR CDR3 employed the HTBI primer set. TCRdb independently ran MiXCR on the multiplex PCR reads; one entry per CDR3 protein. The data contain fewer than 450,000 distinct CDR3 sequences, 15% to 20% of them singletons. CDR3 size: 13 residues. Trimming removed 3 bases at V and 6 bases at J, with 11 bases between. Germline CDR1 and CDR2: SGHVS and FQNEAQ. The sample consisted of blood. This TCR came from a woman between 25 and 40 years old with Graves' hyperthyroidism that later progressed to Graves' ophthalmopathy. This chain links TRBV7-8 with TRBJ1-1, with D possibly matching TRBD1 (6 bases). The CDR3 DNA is TGTGCCAGCAGCTTGGTCCCAGGGGCTGAAGCTTTCTTT. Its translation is CASSLVPGAEAFF.